This is a list of T cell receptor beta chains from one sample in a study of blood T cells in healthy people across ages. TCRdb called the 5' RACE reads again in MiXCR, with one record for every CDR3 protein. The data hold hundreds of thousands of distinct CDR3 sequences, with 45% to 60% observed a single time. What was sequenced was blood. The receptors here all came from a woman of 80 years or more in good health. Each CDR3 is given with its conserved first and last residue. Each record gives: clone size, D gene, V gene, J gene, CDR3 DNA, CDR3 protein. The D gene is left open where the match is weak. For some rows the clone size is stated as once, few or many, or as a class when expanded; others skip it.

few	NA	TRBV20-1	TRBJ2-1	TGCAGTGCTAGAGATCGTCTGGGGTACAATGAGCAGTTCTTC	CSARDRLGYNEQFF
many	TRBD2	TRBV20-1	TRBJ2-1	TGCAGTGCTAGACTAGCGGGGGTAATTTCCTACAATGAGCAGTTCTTC	CSARLAGVISYNEQFF
NA	TRBD2	TRBV7-2	TRBJ2-7	TGTGCCAGCAGCTTAGTGGCTAGCGGGAGGGCCGGGGAGCAGTACTTC	CASSLVASGRAGEQYF
NA	NA	TRBV13	TRBJ2-1	TGTGCCAGCAGCGTAGTGGCTACCTCCGGGACCCAGTTCTTC	CASSVVATSGTQFF
many	NA	TRBV7-9	TRBJ2-3	TGTGCCAGCGGCGGGACCCGAGACACAGATACGCAGTATTTT	CASGGTRDTDTQYF
NA	TRBD2	TRBV20-1	TRBJ2-1	TGCAGTGCTAGTACGGGACTAGCCCAGAATGAGCAGTTCTTC	CSASTGLAQNEQFF
NA	NA	TRBV14	TRBJ2-2	TGTGCCAGCAGCTCAATAGCGAACACCGGGGAGCTGTTTTTT	CASSSIANTGELFF
NA	TRBD1	TRBV29-1	TRBJ2-7	TGCAGCGTTGAAGAAGGCAGGGGGCACGAGCAGTACTTC	CSVEEGRGHEQYF
few	NA	TRBV24-1	TRBJ2-2	TGTGCCACCAGTGCCGCGAGATATGGGAATAACGAGAACACCGGGGAGCTGTTTTTT	CATSAARYGNNENTGELFF
many	NA	TRBV5-1	TRBJ1-2	TGCGCCAGCAGCTTGGGAATGGCAGGAGCCTATGGCTACACCTTC	CASSLGMAGAYGYTF
NA	NA	TRBV12-3/TRBV12-4	TRBJ2-4	TGTGCCAGCAGTTTAAGACGGAGGGTGGACATTCAGTACTTC	CASSLRRRVDIQYF
once	NA	TRBV20-1	TRBJ2-1	TGCAGTGCGAGCTTGGACACCTATCACTATGAGCAGTTCTTC	CSASLDTYHYEQFF
NA	TRBD2	TRBV3-1	TRBJ2-7	TGTGCCAGCAGCCAAGATGGCGGGAGCGCTCCCTACGAGCAGTACTTC	CASSQDGGSAPYEQYF
few	NA	TRBV12-3/TRBV12-4	TRBJ2-6	TGTGCCAGCAGAGCTAACAGGGACCTGGCCAACGTCCCGACTTTC	CASRANRDLANVPTF
NA	NA	TRBV6-5	TRBJ2-1	TGTGCCAGCAGTTACCTCAGCTCCTACAATGAGCAGTTCTTC	CASSYLSSYNEQFF
NA	NA	TRBV20-1	TRBJ2-7	TGCAGTGCTCATTTACCGGGACCGTACAATGAGCAGTACTTC	CSAHLPGPYNEQYF
few	NA	TRBV28	TRBJ1-5	TGTGCCAGCACGCCCCGGTCCTTGTATCAGCCCCAGCATTTT	CASTPRSLYQPQHF
NA	NA	TRBV2	TRBJ2-4	TGTGCCAACAGTGGTCCGAGCAGGTCGATCAACATTCAGTACTTC	CANSGPSRSINIQYF
NA	NA	TRBV6-5	TRBJ2-1	TGTGCCAGCACCACCAAAACCTTGGCTAGCGTCAATGAGCAGTTCTTC	CASTTKTLASVNEQFF
few	NA	TRBV6-2/TRBV6-3	TRBJ2-3	TGTGCCAGCAGCCCGGAAGGACAACGCAGGTTAGATACGCAGTATTTT	CASSPEGQRRLDTQYF
NA	NA	TRBV20-1	TRBJ1-1	TGCAGTGCTAGTGTCTTCCAAGGGGGTTCGGCTGAAGCTTTCTTT	CSASVFQGGSAEAFF
NA	TRBD1	TRBV5-5	TRBJ2-2	TGTGCCAGCAGCCAACAGGGGGGAATGTTCGGGGAGCTGTTTTTT	CASSQQGGMFGELFF
NA	NA	TRBV18	TRBJ2-3	TGTGCCAACTCACCACGAGATACGCAGTATTTT	CANSPRDTQYF
NA	TRBD2	TRBV27	TRBJ2-7	TGTGTCAGCAGTGAGCGGCGGGAGATCTACGAGCAGTACTTC	CVSSERREIYEQYF
NA	NA	TRBV27	TRBJ2-5	TGTGCCAGCAGTCCCAACAGGGGAGGAGAGACCCAGTACTTC	CASSPNRGGETQYF
few	TRBD1	TRBV28	TRBJ1-5	TGTGCCAGCAGTAGGGGACAGGGCTACCAGCCCCAGCATTTT	CASSRGQGYQPQHF
many	TRBD2	TRBV7-2	TRBJ2-7	TGTGCCAGCAGTTTTAGATACGGGGGGACCTACGAGCAGTACTTC	CASSFRYGGTYEQYF
few	NA	TRBV3-1	TRBJ2-3	TGTGCCAGCAGCCAGGAAGGGAGGACTACAGATACGCAGTATTTT	CASSQEGRTTDTQYF
many	TRBD1	TRBV9	TRBJ2-1	TGTGCCAGCAGCGTAGCTAGGGACAGGGTACATGAGCAGTTCTTC	CASSVARDRVHEQFF
many	TRBD2	TRBV5-1	TRBJ2-1	TGCGCCAGCAGCTTGGCCAGGCGGGGGGGATTGGATGAGCAGTTCTTC	CASSLARRGGLDEQFF
many	TRBD2	TRBV3-1	TRBJ2-1	TGTGCCAGCAGCCAGGTTCCTAGCGGGAGCTTGGGGCACAATGAGCAGTTCTTC	CASSQVPSGSLGHNEQFF
NA	NA	TRBV10-3	TRBJ1-4	TGTGCCATCAGTTCATGGGGTGAAAAACTGTTTTTT	CAISSWGEKLFF
few	NA	TRBV12-3/TRBV12-4	TRBJ1-1	TGTGCCAGCAATCCCACCCAAGGCAGGGCTGGAGCTTTCTTT	CASNPTQGRAGAFF
many	NA	TRBV12-3/TRBV12-4	TRBJ2-7	TGTGCCAGCAGTTTAGCGACTAACTACGAGCAGTACTTC	CASSLATNYEQYF
once	NA	TRBV11-2	TRBJ1-5	TGTGCCAGCAGCTTTAATGGGGGGAGTTCCCAGCCCCAGCATTTT	CASSFNGGSSQPQHF
many	NA	TRBV25-1	TRBJ2-3	TGTGCCAGCAGTGCTACATCAGGGTCAGATACGCAGTATTTT	CASSATSGSDTQYF
NA	NA	TRBV20-1	TRBJ1-6	TGCAGTTTATTGGCCAACGGGGTAAACTCACCCCTCCACTTT	CSLLANGVNSPLHF
NA	NA	TRBV20-1	TRBJ2-7	TGCAGTGCTAGTGATCTGTCCCGCTCCTACAATGAGCAGTACTTC	CSASDLSRSYNEQYF
many	NA	TRBV29-1	TRBJ1-5	TGCAGCGTTGGAGACCTGGGCAATCAGCCCCAGCATTTT	CSVGDLGNQPQHF
NA	TRBD1	TRBV5-1	TRBJ2-1	TGCGCCAGCAGCCGCGGGACAGGGAGGAGGAATGAGCAGTCCTTC	CASSRGTGRRNEQSF
many	TRBD2	TRBV27	TRBJ2-1	TGTGCCAGCAGTTTCAGGAGCGGGGGGTACAATGAGCAGTTCTTC	CASSFRSGGYNEQFF
many	NA	TRBV18	TRBJ1-6	TGTGCCAGCTCACCACCGATGGGCGAGAGTTCACCCCTCCACTTT	CASSPPMGESSPLHF
many	NA	TRBV5-1	TRBJ1-2	TGCGCCAGCAGCCTGAGGGGCCCCGAAGGGTATGGCTACACCTTC	CASSLRGPEGYGYTF
many	NA	TRBV15	TRBJ2-3	TGTGCCACCAGTCCAGATAGGGATAATACGCAGTATTTT	CATSPDRDNTQYF
many	NA	TRBV7-9	TRBJ1-4	TGTGCCAGCAGCTTAACAACTAATGAAAAACTGTTTTTT	CASSLTTNEKLFF
many	TRBD2	TRBV30	TRBJ2-4	TGTGCCTGGGGTCTTCTGTCAGGGAGGGTGCAGTACTTC	CAWGLLSGRVQYF
many	NA	TRBV24-1	TRBJ2-5	TGTGCCACCAGTGAAGGCAGCTTCCTTGGGGTAGAGACCCAGTACTTC	CATSEGSFLGVETQYF
NA	TRBD1	TRBV4-2	TRBJ2-7	TGTGCCAGCAGCCAGGCCTCGGGACAGAGTTACGAGCAGTACTTC	CASSQASGQSYEQYF
once	TRBD1	TRBV6-6	TRBJ2-7	TGTGCCAGCAGGCCCGACAGGGACTACGAGCAGTACTTC	CASRPDRDYEQYF
NA	TRBD1	TRBV16	TRBJ2-3	TGTGCCAGCAGCGACCGGGACAGGGGAGGGCTCACAGATACGCAGTATTTT	CASSDRDRGGLTDTQYF
NA	NA	TRBV4-3	TRBJ2-5	TGCGCCAGCAGCCAAGAAGGCCGATGGGAGACCCAGTACTTC	CASSQEGRWETQYF
NA	NA	TRBV7-2	TRBJ2-2	TGTGCCAGCATCCAGGGCACCGGGGAGTTGTTTTTT	CASIQGTGELFF
many	NA	TRBV29-1	TRBJ2-3	TGCAGCGTTGAGGGGTCCCATGGCTCCGGTACGCAGTATTTT	CSVEGSHGSGTQYF
many	NA	TRBV21-1	TRBJ1-4	TGTGCCAGCAGCGCCAGACCCCGGGACAGCATTAATGAAAAACTGTTTTTT	CASSARPRDSINEKLFF
NA	NA	TRBV7-8	TRBJ1-2	TGTGCCAGCAGCTTAGCGAGTGCACGGGTCTCTAACTATGGCTACACCTTC	CASSLASARVSNYGYTF
few	NA	TRBV4-1	TRBJ2-2	TGCGCCAGCAGCCAAGGGGGGATTTACACCGGGGAGCTGTTTTTT	CASSQGGIYTGELFF
many	NA	TRBV10-3	TRBJ2-5	TGTGCCGCAGGACCGCAAGAGACCCAGTACTTC	CAAGPQETQYF